The subject of this entry is one T cell receptor (beta chain). The data were obtained in a study of T-cell reconstitution after alpha-beta-depleted transplantation in children. The authors prepared the TCRbeta library with unique molecular identifiers. TCRdb passed the PCR reads through MiXCR, listing each CDR3 protein once. The table includes 490,000 or so distinct CDR3 sequences, around 13% detected once. V gave up 8 bases and J gave up 5 bases, with 16 bases separating them. The CDR3 covers 14 residues. Germline V gene sequence: CDR1 SGHVS, CDR2 FQNEAQ. The TCR comes from a human donor who donated a stem cell graft to a child with combined immunodeficiency. This sample comprised PBMCs from the stem cell graft donor, obtained from the stem cell graft. V gene TRBV7-8 combines with J gene TRBJ2-1; tentatively, D is TRBD1 (5 bases). CDR3 DNA sequence: TGTGCCAGCCTCCCCAAGACCAGGGACAATGAGCAGTTCTTC. This sequence encodes CASLPKTRDNEQFF.